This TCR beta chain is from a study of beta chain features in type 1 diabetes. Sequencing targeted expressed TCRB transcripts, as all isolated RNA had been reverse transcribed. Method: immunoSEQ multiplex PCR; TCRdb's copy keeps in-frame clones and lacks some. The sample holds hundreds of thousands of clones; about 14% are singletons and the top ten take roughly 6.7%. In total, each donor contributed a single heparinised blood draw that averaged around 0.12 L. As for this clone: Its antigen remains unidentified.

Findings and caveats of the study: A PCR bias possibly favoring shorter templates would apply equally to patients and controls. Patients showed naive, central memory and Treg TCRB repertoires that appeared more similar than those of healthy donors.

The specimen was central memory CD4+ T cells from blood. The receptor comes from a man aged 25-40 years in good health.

The DNA for the CDR3 is TGTGCCAGCAGTGCACTAGATAACACCGGGGAGCTGTTTTTT. Its protein is CASSALDNTGELFF. The chain joins TRBV2 to TRBJ2-2; perhaps TRBD2 as D (5 bases). Germline assignment: CDR1 SNHLY and CDR2 FYNNEI. The CDR3 is 14 amino acids. V was pared by 4 bases and J by 2 bases, with 8 bases between.